This T cell receptor (beta chain) was captured by sequencing in a study of beta chain features in type 1 diabetes. Points from the study as a whole: Researchers report that Type 1 diabetes patients had moderately but significantly shorter TCRB CDR3s across all four CD4+ subsets.

A note on this clone: Its matching antigen is unknown.

Investigators reverse transcribed all isolated RNA, so they sequenced expressed TCRB transcripts. Clones were read by immunoSEQ multiplex PCR, and TCRdb kept only the in-frame ones, dropping some. The data show some 640,000 clones, about 14% seen once. This TCR came from a man younger than 35 with type 1 diabetes. The sequencing input was naive CD4+ T cells from blood.

CDR3 bases: TGCGCCAGCAGCCACGGACAGGGGGCAGGGGGCTACACCTTC. It specifies CASSHGQGAGGYTF. The V gene is TRBV4-3, the J gene TRBJ1-2; 11 nucleotides agree with TRBD1. CDR3 length: 14 amino acids. Germline V gene data show CDR1 as LGHNA and CDR2 as YSLEER. With 3 bases clipped from V and 8 bases from J, the junction kept 5 bases outside the gene matches.